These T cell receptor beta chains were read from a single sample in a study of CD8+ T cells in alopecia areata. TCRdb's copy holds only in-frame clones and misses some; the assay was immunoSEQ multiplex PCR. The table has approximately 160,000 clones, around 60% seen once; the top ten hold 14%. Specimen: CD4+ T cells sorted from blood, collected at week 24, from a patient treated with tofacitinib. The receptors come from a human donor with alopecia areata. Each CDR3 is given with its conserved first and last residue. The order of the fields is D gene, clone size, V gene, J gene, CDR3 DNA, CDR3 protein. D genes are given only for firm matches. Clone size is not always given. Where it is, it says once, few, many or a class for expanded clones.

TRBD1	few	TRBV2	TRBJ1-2	TGTGCCAGCAGTGAGGACAGGGGCAATGGCTACACCTTC	CASSEDRGNGYTF
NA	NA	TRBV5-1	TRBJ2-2	TGCGCCAGCAGCTCCGGCGGGACAGCTAACACCGGGGAGCTGTTTTTT	CASSSGGTANTGELFF
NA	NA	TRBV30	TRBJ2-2	TGTGCCTGGAGTCTCTCTTTTTTTCCGAACACCGGGGAGCTGTTTTTT	CAWSLSFFPNTGELFF
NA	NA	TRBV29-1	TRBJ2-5	TGCAGCGCACAGGGCTTGGAGACCCAGTACTTC	CSAQGLETQYF
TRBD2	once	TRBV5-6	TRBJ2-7	TGTGCCAGCAGCAAACTAGCGGCAACCTACGAGCAGTACTTC	CASSKLAATYEQYF
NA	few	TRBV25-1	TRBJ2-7	TGTGCCAGCAGTGTGGGGGCCTACGAGCAGTACTTC	CASSVGAYEQYF
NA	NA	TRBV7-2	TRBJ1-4	TGTGCCAGCAGCCCAGTCGAGGGGAAAAATGAAAAACTGTTTTTT	CASSPVEGKNEKLFF
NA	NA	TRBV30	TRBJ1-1	TGTGCCTGGAGTGTTCAAGCGAACACTGAAGCTTTCTTT	CAWSVQANTEAFF
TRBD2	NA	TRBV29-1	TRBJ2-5	TGCAGCGTTGACGGGACTAGCGGGGGACAATTTCTGTACTTC	CSVDGTSGGQFLYF
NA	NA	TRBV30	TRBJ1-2	TGTGCCTGGAGTAGGGGTGGATCTAACTATGGCTACACCTTC	CAWSRGGSNYGYTF
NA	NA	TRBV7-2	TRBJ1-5	TGTGCCAGCAGGTCAGGGATAGGGAATCAGCCCCAGCATTTT	CASRSGIGNQPQHF
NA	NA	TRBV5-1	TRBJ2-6	TGCGCCAGCAGCTTGTTCAGCCCCGGGGCCAACGTCCTGACTTTC	CASSLFSPGANVLTF
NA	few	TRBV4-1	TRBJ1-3	TGCGCCAGCAGCCAACCAGGGGTCAAGGGAAACACCATATATTTT	CASSQPGVKGNTIYF
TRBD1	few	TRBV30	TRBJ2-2	TGTGCCTGGGGACAGGGTTCGAACACCGGGGAGCTGTTTTTT	CAWGQGSNTGELFF
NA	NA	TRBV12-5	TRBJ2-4	TGTGCTAGTGGTTCGTTCTCTGGTGTTCAGTACTTC	CASGSFSGVQYF
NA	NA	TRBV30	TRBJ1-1	TGTGCCTGGAGTGTCCAAAATCGAGCTTTCTTT	CAWSVQNRAFF
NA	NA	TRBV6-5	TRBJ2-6	TGTGCCAGCAGACGCTCTGGGGCCAACGTCCTGACTTTC	CASRRSGANVLTF
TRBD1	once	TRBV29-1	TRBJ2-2	TGCAGCGTGTCCCGACAGGGAAACACCGGGGAGCTGTTTTTT	CSVSRQGNTGELFF
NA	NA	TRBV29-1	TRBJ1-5	TGCAGCGTTGTAGAGGGGACCAGCAATCAGCCCCAGCATTTT	CSVVEGTSNQPQHF
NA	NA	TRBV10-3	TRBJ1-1	TGTGCCATCAGTTCTGTGGACACTGAAGCTTTCTTT	CAISSVDTEAFF
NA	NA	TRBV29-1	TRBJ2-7	TGCAGCGTCCTCGACGACTACGAGCAGTACTTC	CSVLDDYEQYF
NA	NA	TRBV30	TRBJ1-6	TGTGCCTGGAGTGAGTGGGAGGATTCACCCCTCCACTTT	CAWSEWEDSPLHF
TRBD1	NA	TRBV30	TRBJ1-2	TGTGCCTGGAGACGACAGGGTGGGATTGGTGGCTACACCTTC	CAWRRQGGIGGYTF
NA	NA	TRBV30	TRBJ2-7	TGTGCCTGGAGGTCTCGGTTATACTACGAGCAGTACTTC	CAWRSRLYYEQYF
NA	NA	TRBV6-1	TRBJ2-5	TGTGCCAGCAGTGAGTTGTACCAAGAGACCCAGTACTTC	CASSELYQETQYF
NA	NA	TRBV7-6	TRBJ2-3	TGTGCCAGCAACAGGACAGCTAGCACAGATACGCAGTATTTT	CASNRTASTDTQYF
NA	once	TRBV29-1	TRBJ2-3	TGCAGCGTTGATCCCTCAGAATCTAGCACAGATACGCAGTATTTT	CSVDPSESSTDTQYF
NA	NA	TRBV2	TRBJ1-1	TGTGCAATCGTGGGTCAGGCGGCCACTGAAGCTTTCTTT	CAIVGQAATEAFF
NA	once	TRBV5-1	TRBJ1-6	TGCGCCAGCAGCTCCACAGGGATGGGTCGGTCACCCCTCCACTTT	CASSSTGMGRSPLHF
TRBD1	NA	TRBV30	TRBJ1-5	TGTGCCTGGAGTGTACAGGGACAGGTAGGGCAGCCCCAGCATTTT	CAWSVQGQVGQPQHF
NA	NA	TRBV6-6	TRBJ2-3	TGTGCCAGTTGGGAGGGAGAACAGGGGATAACGGATACGCAGTATTTT	CASWEGEQGITDTQYF
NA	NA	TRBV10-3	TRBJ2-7	TGTGCCATCAATCCCCATGGGTCCTACGAGCAGTACTTC	CAINPHGSYEQYF
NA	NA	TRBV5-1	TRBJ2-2	TGCGCCAGCAGCTTGGTAGGGAACACCGGGGAGCTGTTTTTT	CASSLVGNTGELFF
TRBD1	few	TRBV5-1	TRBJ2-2	TGCGCCAGCAGCCCCGGCGGACAGGGGAGCACCGGGGAGCTGTTTTTT	CASSPGGQGSTGELFF
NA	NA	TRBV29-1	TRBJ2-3	TGCAGCGTCCCCCTTGTGGGGCTCACAGATACGCAGTATTTT	CSVPLVGLTDTQYF
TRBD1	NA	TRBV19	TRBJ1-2	TGTGCCAGTAGTATGGGACAGGGCGGTGGCTACACCTTC	CASSMGQGGGYTF
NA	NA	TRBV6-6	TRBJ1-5	TGTGCCAGCAGTGGTAGCAATCAGCCCCAGCATTTT	CASSGSNQPQHF
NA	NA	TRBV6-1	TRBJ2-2	TGTGCCAGCACCGCGACAGGAATGAACACCGGGGAGCTGTTTTTT	CASTATGMNTGELFF
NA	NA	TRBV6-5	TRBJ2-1	TGTGCCACCTCCGAGGGGAGACTCCTGGGGACCCAGTTCTTC	CATSEGRLLGTQFF
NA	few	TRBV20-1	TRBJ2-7	TGCAGTGCTAGGGTTCACTACGAGCAGTACTTC	CSARVHYEQYF
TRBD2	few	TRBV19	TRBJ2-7	TGTGCCAGTAGTACCTTAGCGGGGGGATCCTACGAGCAGTACTTC	CASSTLAGGSYEQYF
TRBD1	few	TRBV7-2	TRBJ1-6	TGTGCCAGCAGCCGGTTAGACAGGGGGATCTCACCCCTCCACTTT	CASSRLDRGISPLHF